This entry lists 31 T cell receptor beta chains sequenced from one sample in a study of cytomegalovirus exposure and HLA in healthy donors. The study ran its PCR with 60 Vbeta and 13 Jbeta primers. Here immunoSEQ multiplex PCR was the method, and the copy in TCRdb shows in-frame clones only, minus some. The top ten hold 8% to 9% of the sample, which has 95,000 to 150,000 clones, around 69% seen once. Material for sequencing was PBMCs. The receptors derive from a woman aged 40-49 years in good health and CMV-seropositive.

This chain links TRBV27 with TRBJ2-1; TRBD1 might be the D (6 bases). The germline V gene has CDR1 MNHEY and CDR2 SMNVEV (reference sequence). This CDR3 is built from 15 residues. The V end lost 5 bases, the J end lost 0 bases, and 11 bases lay between the germline ends. CDR3 coding DNA: TGTGCCAGCAGTCCCCAGGGGAGCTCCTACAATGAGCAGTTCTTC. Translating gives CASSPQGSSYNEQFF.

J is TRBJ2-5 and V is TRBV6-1, with 7 positions matching TRBD1. Looked up from germline, CDR1 is MNHNS and CDR2 is SASEGT. The CDR3 runs 15 residues. Trimming at V came to 3 bases and at J to 7 bases, leaving 11 bases not matched to a gene. CDR3 DNA sequence: TGTGCCAGCAGTGAGTGGGACAGCGCCTTCTTGACCCAGTACTTC. The encoded protein is CASSEWDSAFLTQYF.

This clone occurred once. The V and J genes are TRBV2 and TRBJ1-4; D is unresolved. Trimming removed 3 bases from V and 2 bases from J, with 7 bases in between. There are 14 residues in the CDR3. Per the germline V gene, CDR1 is SNHLY and CDR2 is FYNNEI. The CDR3 nucleotides read TGTGCCAGCAGTGAGCGTCGGACTAATGAAAAACTGTTTTTT. Protein sequence: CASSERRTNEKLFF.

The J gene is TRBJ2-1, the V gene TRBV4-1; D possibly corresponds to TRBD2 (6 bases). V lost 3 bases to trimming and J lost 5 bases, with 8 bases between them. Germline V gives CDR1 MGHRA, CDR2 YSYEKL. CDR3 length: 13 residues. The DNA for the CDR3 is TGCGCCAGCAGCCAGGGGAGGCACAATGAGCAGTTCTTC. Amino acid sequence: CASSQGRHNEQFF.

The rearrangement uses TRBV10-1 and TRBJ2-3, with D maybe TRBD1 (5 bases). The germline V gene has CDR1 WNHNN and CDR2 SYGVQD (reference sequence). This CDR3 comprises 13 residues. Trimming took off 6 bases at V and 6 bases at J, with 13 bases between the two ends. In DNA form, the CDR3 reads TGCGCCAGCAGCGACAGTGTCAAGGATACGCAGTATTTT. Protein sequence: CASSDSVKDTQYF.

In DNA form, the CDR3 reads TGTGCCAGCAGCTTGGGGGGACGGGGGGGTGCCTACAATGAGCAGTTCTTC. Its protein product is CASSLGGRGGAYNEQFF. The rearrangement joins TRBV5-4 to TRBJ2-1, with 8 bases lining up with TRBD2. The CDR3 is made up of 17 amino acids. CDR1 is SGHNT, CDR2 YYREEE, per germline (reference sequence). With V trimmed by 0 bases and J by 2 bases, 7 bases remained unmatched. Combining the CDR3 with reference TRBV5-4 and TRBJ2-1 gives the whole variable domain ETGVTQSPTHLIKTRGQQVTLRCSSQSGHNTVSWYQQALGQGPQFIFQYYREEENGRGNFPPRFSGLQFPNYSSELNVNALELDDSALYLCASSLGGRGGAYNEQFFGPGTRLTVL.

This clone was recorded only once. Here the CDR3 reads CAISESRGFNGGYTF. CDR3 coding DNA: TGTGCCATCAGTGAGTCTAGAGGATTTAACGGGGGCTACACCTTC. The chain couples TRBV10-3 to TRBJ1-2; D remains ambiguous. The CDR3 has 15 residues. Germline V gene lookup returns CDR1 ENHRY and CDR2 SYGVKD. Trimming left V 0 bases short and J 8 bases short, with 16 bases between.

This clone was counted once. The chain has TRBV7-6 and TRBJ2-3; 9 positions agree with TRBD2. CDR1 is SGHVS, CDR2 FNYEAQ, per germline. V lost 5 bases and J lost 2; bases outside the gene matches: 11. The length of the CDR3 is 17 residues. The CDR3: CASSGGVAGDATDTQYF. CDR3 nucleotides: TGTGCCAGCAGCGGGGGGGTAGCGGGGGATGCCACAGATACGCAGTATTTT.

The chain carries TRBV19 and TRBJ2-1; D perhaps matches TRBD1 (5 bases). The CDR3 is 15 residues long. Germline V lookup: CDR1 LNHDA, CDR2 SQIVND (reference sequence). Trimming took off 5 bases at V and 1 base at J, with 12 bases between the two ends. CDR3 sequence: CASSAKGSSYNEQFF. In DNA form, the CDR3 reads TGTGCCAGTAGTGCGAAGGGGTCATCCTACAATGAGCAGTTCTTC.

Only one count was recorded for this clone. Compared with germline, one end of the junction differs, possibly owing to a read error. This chain uses TRBV30 with TRBJ2-6, with D possibly matching TRBD1 (5 bases). Germline values: CDR1 GTSNPN, CDR2 SVGIG (reference sequence). This CDR3 has 15 amino acids. The CDR3 DNA follows: TGTGCCTGCTCACCGGGCTCTTCTGGGGCCAACGTCCTGACCTTC. It yields the protein CACSPGSSGANVLTF. The full variable domain, completed using reference TRBV30 and TRBJ2-6, is SQTIHQWPATLVQPVGSPLSLECTVEGTSNPNLYWYRQAAGRGLQLLFYSVGIGQISSEVPQNLSASRPQDRQFILSSKKLLLSDSGFYLCACSPGSSGANVLTFGAGSRLTVL.

This rearrangement joins TRBV29-1 to TRBJ2-2; 7 nucleotides line up with TRBD2. The ends lost 5 bases at V and 0 bases at J; junction bases unmatched: 3. Germline V lookup: CDR1 SQVTM, CDR2 ANQGSEA. The CDR3 is made up of 14 amino acids. For the CDR3, the DNA is TGCAGCGTTAGGCTAGCGGCGAACACCGGGGAGCTGTTTTTT. Encoded protein: CSVRLAANTGELFF.

The chain has TRBV6-1 and TRBJ1-1; D may be TRBD1 (5 bases). The germline gives CDR1 MNHNS, CDR2 SASEGT. The length of the CDR3 is 13 residues. V shed 7 bases and J shed 0 bases, with 9 bases lying between them. CDR3 in DNA: TGTGCCAGCACCGGACATTTGAACACTGAAGCTTTCTTT. It translates to CASTGHLNTEAFF.

V usage is TRBV10-3 and J usage is TRBJ1-2; D call uncertain. The CDR3 consists of 13 residues. Trimming stripped 4 bases from V and 3 bases from J, with 9 bases between. Germline V gene sequence: CDR1 ENHRY, CDR2 SYGVKD. This CDR3 is CAISVPEDYGYTF. The CDR3 DNA reads TGTGCCATCAGTGTCCCGGAGGACTATGGCTACACCTTC.

The V and J genes are TRBV19 and TRBJ2-1; maybe TRBD2 (7 bases). CDR1 and CDR2 (germline): LNHDA, SQIVND (reference sequence). Trimming left V 6 bases short and J 0 bases short, with 15 bases between. The CDR3 is made up of 16 amino acids. CDR3 sequence (DNA): TGTGCCAGTAGGTTGGGGGGGGCGAGCTCCTACAATGAGCAGTTCTTC. It encodes CASRLGGASSYNEQFF.

The rearrangement uses TRBV5-1 and TRBJ2-3, with a weak D call TRBD2 (6 bases). Trimming shortened V by 4 bases and J by 6 bases, and 15 bases separated the two germline ends. Germline V gene sequence: CDR1 SGHRS, CDR2 YFSETQ. The CDR3 length is 14 residues. The chain's CDR3 is CASSGGTGRDTQYF. The CDR3 DNA sequence: TGCGCCAGCAGCGGGGGGACTGGCAGGGATACGCAGTATTTT.

This clone was recorded once. The V gene is TRBV5-4, the J gene TRBJ2-1, with D perhaps matching TRBD2 (6 bases). Trimming took 4 bases from V and 8 from J, leaving 10 bases between them. CDR1 and CDR2 (germline): SGHNT, YYREEE (reference sequence). The CDR3 length is 12 residues. CDR3 in amino acids: CASSPGVYEQFF. The CDR3 nucleotides read TGTGCCAGCAGCCCGGGAGTTTATGAGCAGTTCTTC.

This clone was detected a few times. The chain combines TRBV28 with TRBJ2-7; D gene ambiguous. The CDR3 extends over 13 amino acids. The ends were cut back, 5 bases at V and 0 bases at J, with 8 bases in the middle. CDR1 and CDR2 from the germline V gene are MDHEN and SYDVKM. CDR3 region: CASSPQVSYEQYF. The CDR3 DNA is TGTGCCAGCAGTCCACAAGTCTCCTACGAGCAGTACTTC.

This sequence joins TRBV30 and TRBJ2-1; maybe TRBD1 (6 bases). Trimming left V 4 bases short and J 2 bases short, with 9 bases between. CDR1 GTSNPN and CDR2 SVGIG come from the germline V gene (reference sequence). The CDR3 loop spans 13 amino acids. The CDR3 nucleotides are TGTGCCTGGAATGAGGGGGCCTACAATGAGCAGTTCTTC. This gives the protein CAWNEGAYNEQFF.

The gene calls are TRBV6-5 and TRBJ2-5; possible D gene TRBD1, 6 bases. The J call may be faulty, since TRBJ2-7 better matches the DNA end. CDR3 length equals 13 residues. Germline V lookup: CDR1 MNHEY, CDR2 SVGAGI. The DNA of the CDR3 is TGTGCCAGCAACCTCAGGGGAAGCTACGAGCAGTACTTC. It specifies CASNLRGSYEQYF.

The chain has TRBV19 and TRBJ1-6; D is uncertain. Trimming took 1 base from V and 10 from J, leaving 11 bases between them. This CDR3 is built from 14 residues. Germline V gene data show CDR1 as LNHDA and CDR2 as SQIVND (reference sequence). CDR3: CASSIVGRGSPLHF. The CDR3, as DNA: TGTGCCAGTAGTATAGTTGGGCGAGGGTCACCCCTCCACTTT.

This rearrangement joins TRBV19 to TRBJ2-7; TRBD1 matches at 7 bases. Looked up from germline, CDR1 is LNHDA and CDR2 is SQIVND (reference sequence). Trimming at V came to 6 bases and at J to 2 bases, leaving 7 bases not matched to a gene. The length of the CDR3 is 14 residues. The CDR3 loop is CASSPAQGTYEQYF. In nucleotides, the CDR3 is TGTGCCAGTAGCCCTGCACAGGGGACCTACGAGCAGTACTTC. Drawing the rest from reference TRBV19 and TRBJ2-7, the complete variable domain is DGGITQSPKYLFRKEGQNVTLSCEQNLNHDAMYWYRQDPGQGLRLIYYSQIVNDFQKGDIAEGYSVSREKKESFPLTVTSAQKNPTAFYLCASSPAQGTYEQYFGPGTRLTVT.

This chain uses TRBV6-5 with TRBJ1-2, with 10 bases fitting TRBD1. Per the germline V gene, CDR1 is MNHEY and CDR2 is SVGAGI. The J segment lost 4 bases and the V segment lost 6 bases, leaving 5 bases of the junction unmatched. This CDR3 is built from 14 residues. In DNA form, the CDR3 reads TGTGCCAGCAGGACAGGGGGCATTAGCTATGGCTACACCTTC. It is translated as CASRTGGISYGYTF.

The genes are TRBV7-2 and TRBJ1-6; D might be TRBD1 (5 bases). Trimming shortened V by 3 bases and J by 5 bases, and 11 bases separated the two germline ends. This CDR3 comprises 15 residues. Looked up from germline, CDR1 is SGHTA and CDR2 is FQGNSA. The CDR3 DNA is TGTGCCAGCAGCTTTTTGACAGACCATAATTCACCCCTCCACTTT. Translating gives CASSFLTDHNSPLHF. The full variable domain, its missing parts supplied by reference TRBV7-2 and TRBJ1-6, is GAGVSQSPSNKVTEKGKDVELRCDPISGHTALYWYRQSLGQGLEFLIYFQGNSAPDKSGLPSDRFSAERTGGSVSTLTIQRTQQEDSAVYLCASSFLTDHNSPLHFGNGTRLTVT.

Notes on this clone: One end of the junction does not line up with germline, which may come from a read error. This same CDR3 is encoded by further DNA sequences in the sample. The chain links TRBV7-7 to TRBJ2-5; a weak D match, TRBD2 (5 bases). The CDR3 is 16 residues long. Germline V gene data show CDR1 as SSHAT and CDR2 as FNYEAQ (reference sequence). The CDR3 loop is CASSLGGGAGQETQYF. CDR3 DNA sequence: TGTGCTAGCAGCTTAGGAGGCGGCGCGGGCCAAGAGACCCAGTACTTC.

This clone was detected only once. The chain carries TRBV28 and TRBJ2-1, with D perhaps matching TRBD2 (5 bases). V shed 3 bases and J shed 9 bases, with 12 bases lying between them. The CDR3 length is 13 residues. Germline CDR1 is MDHEN and CDR2 is SYDVKM. In DNA, the CDR3 is TGTGCCAGCAGTTTCCGTGGAGGCGGTGAGCAGTTCTTC. Its translation is CASSFRGGGEQFF.

This CDR3 is CASSIWGTGGSPLHF. CDR3 coding DNA: TGTGCCAGTAGTATTTGGGGGACAGGGGGTTCACCCCTCCACTTT. The chain combines TRBV19 with TRBJ1-6, with 11 bases lining up with TRBD1. CDR1 and CDR2 (germline): LNHDA, SQIVND (reference sequence). There are 15 residues in the CDR3. V shed 3 bases and J 9 bases; nucleotides not matched to a gene: 4.

The chain is built from TRBV13 and TRBJ1-2; D call uncertain. V lost 1 base and J lost 4, with 16 bases in between. Germline loops: CDR1 PRHDT, CDR2 FYEKMQ (reference sequence). There are 16 residues in the CDR3. As DNA, the CDR3 is TGTGCCAGCAGCTTAGTCAGGACTGATCTCCCCTATGGCTACACCTTC. Residues: CASSLVRTDLPYGYTF.

The rearrangement joins TRBV5-4 to TRBJ1-1; a possible D gene is TRBD1 (5 bases). V was cut by 4 bases and J by 2 bases, with 18 bases left in between. The CDR3 has 16 amino acids. Germline lookup yields CDR1 SGHNT and CDR2 YYREEE (reference sequence). Written as DNA, the CDR3 is TGTGCCAGCAGCCCGGAGGGTGGGGGGTTTAACACTGAAGCTTTCTTT. It yields the protein CASSPEGGGFNTEAFF.

The chain employs TRBV6-5 and TRBJ2-5; 7 bases agree with TRBD2. CDR3 length equals 15 residues. Germline assignment: CDR1 MNHEY and CDR2 SVGAGI. Unmatched junction bases numbered 10, after V lost 5 bases and J lost 4 bases. The CDR3 loop reads CASSPTGGGVETQYF. In DNA form, the CDR3 reads TGTGCCAGCAGTCCAACAGGTGGGGGGGTAGAGACCCAGTACTTC.

The rearrangement uses TRBV29-1 and TRBJ2-1; TRBD1 matches 7 bases. The germline CDR1 and CDR2 sequences are SQVTM and ANQGSEA. This CDR3 contains 14 residues. V was pared by 2 bases and J by 5 bases, with 6 bases of the junction left unmatched. The CDR3, as DNA: TGCAGCGTTGAAAAGGGGGCGAGGAACAATGAGCAGTTCTTC. Translating gives CSVEKGARNNEQFF.

The chain couples TRBV6-1 to TRBJ1-5; D is unclear. The CDR3 runs 12 residues. Trimming pared 4 bases from V and 3 bases from J, leaving 4 bases between. Germline V lookup: CDR1 MNHNS, CDR2 SASEGT. CDR3 DNA sequence: TGTGCCAGCAGTGTTAACAATCAGCCCCAGCATTTT. Its translation: CASSVNNQPQHF.